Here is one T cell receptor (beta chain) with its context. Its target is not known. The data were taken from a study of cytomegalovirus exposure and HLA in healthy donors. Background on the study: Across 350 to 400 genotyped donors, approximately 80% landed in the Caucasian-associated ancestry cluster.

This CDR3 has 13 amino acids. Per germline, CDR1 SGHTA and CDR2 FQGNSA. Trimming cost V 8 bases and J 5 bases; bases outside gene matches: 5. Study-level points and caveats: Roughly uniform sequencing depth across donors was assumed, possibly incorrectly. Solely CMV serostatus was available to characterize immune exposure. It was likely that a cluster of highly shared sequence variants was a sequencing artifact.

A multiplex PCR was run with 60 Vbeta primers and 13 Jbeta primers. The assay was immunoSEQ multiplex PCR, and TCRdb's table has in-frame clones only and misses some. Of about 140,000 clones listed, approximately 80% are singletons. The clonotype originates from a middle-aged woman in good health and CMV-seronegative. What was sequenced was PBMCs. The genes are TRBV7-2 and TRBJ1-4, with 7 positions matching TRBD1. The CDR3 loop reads CASRGQPNEKLFF. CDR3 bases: TGTGCCAGCCGGGGACAGCCGAATGAAAAACTGTTTTTT.